A single T cell receptor beta chain is shown here with its context. A read error may produce the germline difference seen at one junction end. The sample comes from a study of shared clonotypes between healthy human individuals. Study overall: Per-donor plates numbered three CD4 naive, three CD4 memory, two CD8 naive and one CD8 memory.

Germline loops: CDR1 MGHRA, CDR2 YSYEKL. The CDR3 extends over 12 amino acids. Only in-frame clones appear in the TCRdb table, and some are missing; sequencing was by immunoSEQ multiplex PCR. The data show approximately 530,000 clones, 90% to 96% seen once. Sequencing was performed on naive CD4+ T cells sorted from blood. The subset is: CD45RA+ positively selected. This receptor was taken from a young woman in good health. V is TRBV4-1 and J is TRBJ1-1; possibly TRBD1 for D (5 bases). The CDR3 protein is CASSHRFLEGPF. Here the CDR3 DNA reads TGCGCCAGCAGCCATCGGTTTCTCGAGGGGCCCTTT.